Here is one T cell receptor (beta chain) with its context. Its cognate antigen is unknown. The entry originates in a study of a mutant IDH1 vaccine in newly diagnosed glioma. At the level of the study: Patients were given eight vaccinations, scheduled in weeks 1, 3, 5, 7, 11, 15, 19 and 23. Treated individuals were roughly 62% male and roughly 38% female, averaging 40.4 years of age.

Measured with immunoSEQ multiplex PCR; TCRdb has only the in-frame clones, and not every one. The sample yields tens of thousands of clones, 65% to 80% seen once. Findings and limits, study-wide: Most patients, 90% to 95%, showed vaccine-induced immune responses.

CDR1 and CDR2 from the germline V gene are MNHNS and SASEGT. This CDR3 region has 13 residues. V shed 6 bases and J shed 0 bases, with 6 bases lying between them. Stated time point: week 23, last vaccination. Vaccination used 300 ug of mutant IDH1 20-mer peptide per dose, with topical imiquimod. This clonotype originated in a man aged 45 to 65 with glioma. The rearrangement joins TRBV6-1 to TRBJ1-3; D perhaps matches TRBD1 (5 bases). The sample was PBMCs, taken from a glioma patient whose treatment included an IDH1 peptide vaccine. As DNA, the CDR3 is TGTGCCAGCAGGGGGGGCTCTGGAAACACCATATATTTT. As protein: CASRGGSGNTIYF.